Detailed here is one TCR beta chain. What it binds is unknown. This sample stems from a study of T cell responses to AZD1222 COVID-19 vaccine. General observations from the study: In a largely white British group with more females than males, clonal diversity was possibly underestimated.

V was shortened by 0 bases and J by 7 bases, with 13 bases between the two germline ends. CDR1 is MGHRA, CDR2 YSYEKL, per germline. CDR3 length: 15 amino acids. The table came from immunoSEQ multiplex PCR; TCRdb's copy has only in-frame clones and leaves some out. The sample holds roughly 150,000 clones, around 93% seen once. The source of this sequence is an adult in good health. This rearrangement joins TRBV4-1 to TRBJ2-1; tentatively, D is TRBD1 (5 bases). The input for sequencing was peripheral blood, taken on day 0 of AZD1222 vaccination. CDR3 in DNA: TGCGCCAGCAGCCAAGAAGGGGCTCGCGAGAATGAGCAGTTCTTC. Protein: CASSQEGARENEQFF.